Below are 17 T cell receptor beta chains sequenced from a single sample in a study of blood T cell repertoires in COVID-19. The table came from immunoSEQ multiplex PCR; TCRdb's copy has only in-frame clones and leaves some out. The table includes around 100,000 clones, 70% to 90% detected once. The material sequenced was peripheral blood. Every receptor here comes from a man aged 50-59 years with active or convalescent COVID-19.

The chain combines TRBV16 with TRBJ2-2; 11 bases map to TRBD2. CDR1 KGHSY and CDR2 FQNENV come from the germline V gene. V trimming: 2 bases; J trimming: 5 bases; junction bases outside the gene matches: 4. The CDR3 sequence is 16 residues long. In DNA form, the CDR3 reads TGTGCCAGCAGCCAAACTAGCGGGAGTTCTACCGGGGAGCTGTTTTTT. Its protein product is CASSQTSGSSTGELFF.

The rearrangement joins TRBV6-4 to TRBJ1-4; no clear D. V was shortened by 10 bases and J by 10 bases, with 7 bases between the two germline ends. Per the germline V gene, CDR1 is MRHNA and CDR2 is SNTAGT. This CDR3 has 9 amino acids. This chain's CDR3 is CAIYRKLFF. The CDR3 coding sequence is TGTGCCATATATCGAAAACTGTTTTTT.

The rearrangement uses TRBV7-2 and TRBJ2-3; 8 bases align to TRBD2. Germline trimming cut 2 bases from V and 1 base from J; bases unmatched to any gene: 5. Germline loops: CDR1 SGHTA, CDR2 FQGNSA. This CDR3 has 16 residues. Here the CDR3 DNA reads TGTGCCAGCAGCTTATCTCCGGGGGGGGGCACAGATACGCAGTATTTT. It encodes CASSLSPGGGTDTQYF.

The CDR3 here is CATSDPGPGGMAQYF. DNA of the CDR3: TGTGCCACCAGTGACCCAGGGCCCGGGGGAATGGCGCAGTATTTT. The chain couples TRBV24-1 to TRBJ2-3; weak D call: TRBD2 (6 bases). This CDR3 comprises 15 residues. V was cut by 4 bases and J by 10 bases, with 20 bases left in between. Per the germline V gene, CDR1 is KGHDR and CDR2 is SFDVKD.

This sequence joins TRBV7-2 and TRBJ1-2; no firm D call. CDR3 length: 12 residues. V lost 4 bases to trimming and J lost 8 bases, with 11 bases between them. In germline, CDR1 is SGHTA, CDR2 FQGNSA. CDR3: CASSYSPGGYTF. In nucleotides, the CDR3 is TGTGCCAGCAGCTACTCTCCGGGGGGCTACACCTTC.

The chain links TRBV28 to TRBJ1-5; D not certain. This CDR3 is built from 12 residues. V was clipped by 4 bases and J by 5 bases, with 6 bases between them. From germline, CDR1 is MDHEN and CDR2 SYDVKM. Here the CDR3 reads CASSYSDQPQHF. CDR3 nucleotides: TGTGCCAGCAGTTACTCCGATCAGCCCCAGCATTTT.

The rearrangement uses TRBV3-1 (or the pseudogene TRBV3-2) and TRBJ2-7; 9 nucleotides match TRBD2. CDR1 and CDR2 from the germline V gene are LGHDT and YNNKEL (reference sequence). V was clipped by 4 bases and J by 3 bases; unmatched bases: 7. The CDR3 is made up of 15 amino acids. CDR3 sequence reads: CASSLGAGGFYEQYF. For the CDR3, the DNA is TGTGCCAGCAGCCTCGGAGCGGGAGGATTCTACGAGCAGTACTTC.

Only a few counts were recorded for this clone. The rearrangement links TRBV9 to TRBJ2-3, with D perhaps TRBD1 (5 bases). The V end lost 2 bases, the J end lost 0 bases, and 10 bases lay between the germline ends. Germline loops: CDR1 SGDLS, CDR2 YYNGEE. This CDR3 region has 15 residues. CDR3 DNA: TGTGCCAGCAGCGTTCTGGACATCAGCACAGATACGCAGTATTTT. Residues: CASSVLDISTDTQYF.

The gene calls are TRBV5-1 and TRBJ2-3, with D possibly TRBD2 on 6 matching bases. Germline CDR1 SGHRS, CDR2 YFSETQ. This CDR3 has 15 amino acids. V was cut by 4 bases and J by 4 bases, with 16 bases left in between. Here the CDR3 reads CASSGALSGADTQYF. DNA for the CDR3: TGCGCCAGCAGCGGGGCGTTGTCGGGAGCAGATACGCAGTATTTT.

The DNA for the CDR3 is TGTGCCAGCAGCACACGCGGGGATACGCAGTATTTT. Translated, it gives CASSTRGDTQYF. V and J are TRBV3-1 (or the pseudogene TRBV3-2) and TRBJ2-3; TRBD2 might be the D (5 bases). Germline CDR1 reads LGHDT; CDR2 reads YNNKEL (reference sequence). This CDR3 is 12 amino acids long. With 5 bases removed from V and 6 bases from J, the gap between germline ends came to 9 bases.

The chain has TRBV14 and TRBJ1-2; possibly TRBD1 for D (5 bases). Germline V gene data show CDR1 as SGHDN and CDR2 as FVKESK. V shed 4 bases and J shed 3 bases, with 21 bases lying between them. CDR3 length: 17 amino acids. CDR3 nucleotide sequence: TGTGCCAGCAGCCCCCTACCGGGACGGGACTCTGACTATGGCTACACCTTC. This translates into CASSPLPGRDSDYGYTF.

J is TRBJ2-1 and V is TRBV29-1; tentatively, D is TRBD2 (6 bases). Deletions cut 4 bases from V and 1 base from J, with 11 bases between. Germline lookup yields CDR1 SQVTM and CDR2 ANQGSEA. The CDR3 extends over 14 amino acids. CDR3 in amino acids: CSVVLAHSYNEQFF. CDR3 DNA: TGCAGCGTTGTACTAGCACATTCCTACAATGAGCAGTTCTTC.

There are a few counts of this clone. The chain has TRBV10-1 and TRBJ2-3; tentatively, D is TRBD2 (5 bases). CDR1 is WNHNN and CDR2 is SYGVQD in the germline V gene (reference sequence). V was shortened by 5 bases and J by 1 base, with 16 bases between the two germline ends. The CDR3 is 16 residues long. The CDR3 coding sequence is TGCGCCAGCAGTAGAAGACCGGGAAGGGGCACAGATACGCAGTATTTT. Translating it yields CASSRRPGRGTDTQYF.

CDR3 protein: CASSFVQSPTGELFF. For the CDR3, the DNA is TGTGCCAGCAGCTTCGTCCAGTCGCCCACCGGGGAGCTGTTTTTT. The chain links TRBV7-2 to TRBJ2-2; D remains ambiguous. The CDR3 totals 15 residues. The germline gives CDR1 SGHTA, CDR2 FQGNSA. Trimming took off 3 bases at V and 4 bases at J, with 12 bases between the two ends.

The chain links TRBV5-1 to TRBJ2-3; 14 bases match TRBD2. The CDR3 extends over 20 amino acids. Germline V gene lookup returns CDR1 SGHRS and CDR2 YFSETQ. Trimming took 3 bases from V and 2 from J; bases not matched to a gene: 14. The CDR3 reads CASSSRLPGLAGVNTDTQYF. The CDR3 bases are TGCGCCAGCAGCTCGAGATTACCGGGACTAGCGGGAGTGAACACAGATACGCAGTATTTT.

This sequence joins TRBV9 and TRBJ2-7; D might be TRBD2 (5 bases). The CDR3 spans 16 residues. V was trimmed by 5 bases and J by 7 bases, leaving 25 bases between them. Germline-derived CDR1 and CDR2 are SGDLS and YYNGEE. The CDR3 loop reads CASRRKNGELPWEQYF. The DNA of the CDR3 is TGTGCCAGCAGGCGAAAGAACGGGGAATTACCTTGGGAGCAGTACTTC.

The chain has TRBV6-6 and TRBJ1-1; D might be TRBD1 (6 bases). This CDR3 is built from 15 residues. The V end lost 4 bases, the J end lost 4 bases, and 16 bases lay between the germline ends. CDR1 is MNHNY, CDR2 SVGAGI, per germline (reference sequence). The CDR3 nucleotides read TGTGCCAGCAGTTTCTCAGGGGATGTGGGCACTGAAGCTTTCTTT. Protein: CASSFSGDVGTEAFF.